Detailed here is one T cell receptor (beta chain). Its specificity is not known. The sample belongs to a study of OX40 agonist ivuxolimab in advanced cancers. Overall study results and limits: Relative to CD4+ cells, CD8+ T cells on average had more expanded clones.

Autoimmune disease history or systemic immunosuppression excluded patients. Using immunoSEQ multiplex PCR, the repertoire was profiled, and TCRdb retains in-frame clones only, with some absent. There are tens of thousands of clones in the sample; 84% occur only once, and 1% to 1.3% lies in the top ten. This specimen consisted of CD4+ or CD8+ T cells sorted from blood, obtained in a trial of the OX40 agonist ivuxolimab. This receptor was obtained from an adult with an advanced solid tumor such as melanoma, head and neck, liver or kidney cancer.

The chain's CDR3 is CASSDLLRQPQHF. CDR3 nucleotides: TGTGCCAGCAGTGATCTACTCCGGCAGCCCCAGCATTTT. This sequence joins TRBV2 and TRBJ1-5; D ambiguous. The ends were cut back, 3 bases at V and 7 bases at J, with 10 bases in the middle. The CDR3 spans 13 residues. Germline-derived CDR1 and CDR2 are SNHLY and FYNNEI.